This T cell receptor beta chain came from a study of blood T cell repertoires in COVID-19. Across the study: In each case, the material was cDNA or gDNA derived from T cells, B-cell-depleted T cells, or PBMCs.

Membership in each cohort depended on participant-reported clinical history. The assay was immunoSEQ multiplex PCR, and TCRdb's table has in-frame clones only and misses some. This sample yields around 310,000 clones, of which about 88% are seen a single time; 8% to 10% belongs to the top ten. Looked up from germline, CDR1 is SGHTA and CDR2 is FQGNSA. CDR3 length: 13 residues. The V and J ends lost 3 bases and 7 bases respectively, with 13 bases between them. Source material: PBMCs or T cells enriched from blood (not recorded which). The sequence derives from a woman aged 40-49 years who had recovered from COVID-19. The genes are TRBV7-2 and TRBJ2-7, with D perhaps TRBD2 (5 bases). In DNA form, the CDR3 reads TGTGCCAGCAGCTTCCGGGAATTTGCAGAGCAGTACTTC. Translating it yields CASSFREFAEQYF.